This T cell receptor beta chain derives from a study of monozygotic twins with cystic fibrosis (dated by TCRdb to about 2021). Turning to the overall study: Around 3 micrograms of fragmented DNA went through 15 PCR cycles to produce barcoded libraries. To gauge how much genetics shapes V and J gene usage, the researchers compared TCR beta repertoires both within and across 16 monozygotic twin pairs who have cystic fibrosis. The cohort comprised ten female and six male twin pairs aged about 2.0 to 36.4 years, median approximately 8.8 years, mostly children and adolescents. On the day blood was drawn, the twins' weight-for-height and FEVPerc (FEV1 disease centile) were ranked against those of the 1,000 or so cohort participants. Data for three of the twin pairs had already been reported earlier in a different context. Results the study describes overall, beyond this receptor: The cohort was small, and no association was found between shared CDR3 numbers and age, concordance or disease severity. Simpson clonality was generally low (median around 0.01), suggesting a naive-dominated repertoire, with higher clonality in the most severely affected patients. In 13 of 16 pairs, V gene usage most closely resembled the co-twin's, and the same held for J usage in 8 of 16 pairs, a pattern suggesting genetic constraints. Sharing of nucleotide-identical clonotypes was significantly greater within monozygotic CF twin pairs than between unrelated CF individuals (P = 0.000026, Mann-Whitney).

Comments on this clone: The antigen it recognizes is unknown. The input lacks base qualities; no much larger clone sits a single base away.

The twin pairs came from the European Cystic Fibrosis Twin and Sibling Study Cohort, a cohort that recruited patients from 158 CF clinics across 14 European countries. Both zygosity and CFTR genotype were checked in-house, and zygosity was tested with multiplex PCR across nine short tandem repeat loci. Each twin gave a peripheral blood sample, and clinical parameters were documented on that same day of blood sampling. Phenol/chloroform extraction was used to isolate genomic DNA from peripheral blood cells, and the DNA was then kept in TE buffer at 4 degrees C. After removal of 0 bases from V and 0 bases from J, the junction retains 8 bases not matched to a gene. The CDR3, cysteine through phenylalanine, is 17 amino acids long. Left in the record is the CDR3 DNA by itself, 51 bases read in frame from the first base. The germline V gene sets CDR1 to SGHRS and CDR2 to YFSETQ. TCR beta CDR3 regions were amplified by multiplex PCR using the immunoSEQ immune profiling system, following the manufacturer's instructions. An Illumina NextSeq system was used for sequencing. The study's own analysis went as follows. The immunoSEQ Analyzer platform handled processing of the sequence data, and clonality was calculated by taking the square root of Simpson's index of productive rearrangements. Similarity in V and J usage was measured by Jensen-Shannon distance, and OLGA was used to compute CDR3 generation probabilities. The researchers looked up shared CDR3 sequences in the immuneACCESS database (August 2020) and in VDJdb (December 2020). The immuneACCESS repertoire file appears here via TCRdb, limited to in-frame rearrangements. These files lack a portion of the clones; in checked studies, under half of the deficit traces to unresolved V genes, and the cause of the others is not known. V and J calls plus clone size are reproduced from that table; the DNA served to infer D and trimming. The sample includes roughly 32,000 clones, with 90% to 97% observed a single time. Roughly 0.15% of the sample is taken by the ten largest.

The specimen sequenced was blood. The receptor was isolated from a girl aged 2 to 10 with cystic fibrosis. This chain joins TRBV5-1 to TRBJ2-5, with 7 bases matching TRBD1. The CDR3 region: CASSLARTGQNQETQYF. The sequence in DNA is TGCGCCAGCAGCTTGGCCCGGACAGGCCAAAACCAAGAGACCCAGTACTTC.